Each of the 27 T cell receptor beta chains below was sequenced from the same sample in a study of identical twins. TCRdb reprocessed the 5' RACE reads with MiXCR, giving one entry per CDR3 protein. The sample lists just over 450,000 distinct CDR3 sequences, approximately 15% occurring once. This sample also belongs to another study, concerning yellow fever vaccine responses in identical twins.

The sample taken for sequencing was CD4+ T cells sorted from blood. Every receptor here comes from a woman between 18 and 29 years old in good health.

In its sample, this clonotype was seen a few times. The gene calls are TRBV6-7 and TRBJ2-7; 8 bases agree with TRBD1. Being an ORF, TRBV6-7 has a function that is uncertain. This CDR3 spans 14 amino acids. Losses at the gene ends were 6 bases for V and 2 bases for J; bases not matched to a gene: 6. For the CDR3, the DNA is TGTGCCAGCAGCACAGGACAGGGAACCTACGAGCAGTACTTC. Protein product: CASSTGQGTYEQYF.

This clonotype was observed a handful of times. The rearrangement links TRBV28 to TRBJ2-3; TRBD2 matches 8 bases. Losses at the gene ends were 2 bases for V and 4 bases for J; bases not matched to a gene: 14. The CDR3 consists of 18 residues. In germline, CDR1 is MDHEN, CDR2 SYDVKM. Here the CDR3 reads CASSLRAQRGTRADTQYF. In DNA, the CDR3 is TGTGCCAGCAGTTTAAGGGCCCAGCGGGGGACCAGGGCAGATACGCAGTATTTT. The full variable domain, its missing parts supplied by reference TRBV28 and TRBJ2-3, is DVKVTQSSRYLVKRTGEKVFLECVQDMDHENMFWYRQDPGLGLRLIYFSYDVKMKEKGDIPEGYSVSREKKERFSLILESASTNQTSMYLCASSLRAQRGTRADTQYFGPGTRLTVL.

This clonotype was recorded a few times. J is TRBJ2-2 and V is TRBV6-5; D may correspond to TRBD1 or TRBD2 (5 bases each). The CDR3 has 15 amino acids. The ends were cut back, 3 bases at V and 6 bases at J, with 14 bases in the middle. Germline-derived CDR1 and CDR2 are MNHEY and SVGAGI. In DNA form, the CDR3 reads TGTGCCAGCAGTTATAAAGTTGGGGGTCCCGGGGAGCTGTTTTTT. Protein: CASSYKVGGPGELFF.

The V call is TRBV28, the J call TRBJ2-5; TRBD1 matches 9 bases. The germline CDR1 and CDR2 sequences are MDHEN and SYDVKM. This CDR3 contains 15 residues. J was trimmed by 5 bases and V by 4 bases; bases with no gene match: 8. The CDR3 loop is CASSYRDRVVETQYF. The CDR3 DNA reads TGTGCCAGCAGTTATAGGGACAGGGTTGTGGAGACCCAGTACTTC.

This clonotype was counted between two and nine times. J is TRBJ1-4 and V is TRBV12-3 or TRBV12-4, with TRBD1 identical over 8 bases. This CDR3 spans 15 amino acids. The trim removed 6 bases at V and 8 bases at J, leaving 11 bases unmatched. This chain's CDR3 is CASSRPTGGWEKLFF. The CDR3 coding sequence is TGTGCCAGCAGCCGACCCACAGGGGGATGGGAAAAACTGTTTTTT.

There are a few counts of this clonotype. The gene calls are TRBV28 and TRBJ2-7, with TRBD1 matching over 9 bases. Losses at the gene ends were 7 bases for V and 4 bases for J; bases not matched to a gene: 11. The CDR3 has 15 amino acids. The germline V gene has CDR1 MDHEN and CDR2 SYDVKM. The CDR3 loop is CASTSPGTGSYEQYF. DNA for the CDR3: TGTGCCAGCACCTCTCCGGGGACAGGGTCATACGAGCAGTACTTC.

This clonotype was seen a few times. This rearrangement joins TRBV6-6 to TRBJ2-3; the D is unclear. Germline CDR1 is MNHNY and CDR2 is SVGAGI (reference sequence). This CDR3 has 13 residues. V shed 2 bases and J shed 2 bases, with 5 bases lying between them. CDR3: CASSYEDTDTQYF. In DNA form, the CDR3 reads TGTGCCAGCAGTTACGAAGACACAGATACGCAGTATTTT.

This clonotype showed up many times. CDR3 in amino acids: CASSLMTGTTGELFF. The DNA for the CDR3 is TGCGCCAGCAGCCTAATGACAGGGACCACCGGGGAGCTGTTTTTT. The chain employs TRBV5-1 and TRBJ2-2, with TRBD1 matching 7 bases. J gave up 4 bases and V 4 bases, and 7 bases lay outside the gene matches. The CDR3 consists of 15 residues. The V gene's germline CDR1 is SGHRS and CDR2 YFSETQ.

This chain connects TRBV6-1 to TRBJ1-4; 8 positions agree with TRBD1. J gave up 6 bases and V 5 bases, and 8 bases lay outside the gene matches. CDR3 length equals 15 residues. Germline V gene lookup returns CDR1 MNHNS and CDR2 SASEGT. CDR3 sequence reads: CASSKTGGSYEKLFF. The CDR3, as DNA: TGTGCCAGCAGTAAAACAGGGGGATCTTATGAAAAACTGTTTTTT.

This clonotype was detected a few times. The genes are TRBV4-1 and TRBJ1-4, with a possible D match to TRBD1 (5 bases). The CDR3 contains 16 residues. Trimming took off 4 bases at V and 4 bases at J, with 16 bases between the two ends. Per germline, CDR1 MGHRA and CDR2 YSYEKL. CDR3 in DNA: TGCGCCAGCAGCCTACTGGGACCGTGGGGTAATGAAAAACTGTTTTTT. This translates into CASSLLGPWGNEKLFF.

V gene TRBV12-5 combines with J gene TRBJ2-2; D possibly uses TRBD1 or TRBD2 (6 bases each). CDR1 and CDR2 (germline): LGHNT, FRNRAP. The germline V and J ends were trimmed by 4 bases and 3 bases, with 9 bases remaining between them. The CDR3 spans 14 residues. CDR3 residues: CASGWGADTGELFF. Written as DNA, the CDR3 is TGTGCTAGTGGTTGGGGGGCCGACACCGGGGAGCTGTTTTTT.

For the CDR3, the DNA is TGTGCCACCAGCGCCCGGACTAGCCTCTACGAGCAGTACTTC. Translation gives CATSARTSLYEQYF. The chain employs TRBV15 and TRBJ2-7; TRBD2 matches at 8 bases. Germline values: CDR1 LNHNV, CDR2 YYDKDF (reference sequence). The trim removed 5 bases at V and 3 bases at J, leaving 6 bases unmatched. There are 14 residues in the CDR3.

The CDR3 spells CASSLLAGGPQQYF. The CDR3 region has the DNA TGTGCCAGCAGCTTACTGGCGGGGGGCCCCCAGCAGTACTTC. V usage is TRBV7-2 and J usage is TRBJ2-7; 8 bases fit TRBD2. The germline gives CDR1 SGHTA, CDR2 FQGNSA. The CDR3 contains 14 residues. V shed 2 bases, J shed 8 bases, and the junction held 8 bases outside the gene matches. The full variable domain, completed using reference TRBV7-2 and TRBJ2-7, is GAGVSQSPSNKVTEKGKDVELRCDPISGHTALYWYRQSLGQGLEFLIYFQGNSAPDKSGLPSDRFSAERTGGSVSTLTIQRTQQEDSAVYLCASSLLAGGPQQYFGPGTRLTVT.

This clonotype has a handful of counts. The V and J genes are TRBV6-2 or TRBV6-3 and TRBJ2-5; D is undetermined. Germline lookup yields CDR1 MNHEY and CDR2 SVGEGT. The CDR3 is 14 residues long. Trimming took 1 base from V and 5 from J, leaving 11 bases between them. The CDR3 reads CASSYYGFRETQYF. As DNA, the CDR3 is TGTGCCAGCAGTTACTACGGATTCAGGGAGACCCAGTACTTC.

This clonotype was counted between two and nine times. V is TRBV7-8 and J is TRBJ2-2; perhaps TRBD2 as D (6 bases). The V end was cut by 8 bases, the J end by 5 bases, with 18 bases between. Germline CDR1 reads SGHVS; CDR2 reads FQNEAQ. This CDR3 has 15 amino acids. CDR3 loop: CASGPFLADTGELFF. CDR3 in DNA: TGTGCCAGCGGGCCCTTCTTAGCGGATACCGGGGAGCTGTTTTTT. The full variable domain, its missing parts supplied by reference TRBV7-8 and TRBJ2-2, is GAGVSQSPRYKVAKRGQDVALRCDPISGHVSLFWYQQALGQGPEFLTYFQNEAQLDKSGLPSDRFFAERPEGSVSTLKIQRTQQEDSAVYLCASGPFLADTGELFFGEGSRLTVL.

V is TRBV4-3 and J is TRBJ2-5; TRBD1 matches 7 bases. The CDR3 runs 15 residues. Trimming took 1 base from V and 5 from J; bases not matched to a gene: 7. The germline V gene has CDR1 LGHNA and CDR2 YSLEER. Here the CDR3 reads CASSQGNRGGETQYF. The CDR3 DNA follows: TGCGCCAGCAGCCAAGGCAACAGGGGCGGTGAGACCCAGTACTTC.

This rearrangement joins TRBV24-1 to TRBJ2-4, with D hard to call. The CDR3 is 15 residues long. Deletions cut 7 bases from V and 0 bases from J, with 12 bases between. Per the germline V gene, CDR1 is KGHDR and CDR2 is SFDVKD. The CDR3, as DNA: TGTGCCACCAGGCCCTTTAGGCTAGCCAAAAACATTCAGTACTTC. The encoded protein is CATRPFRLAKNIQYF.

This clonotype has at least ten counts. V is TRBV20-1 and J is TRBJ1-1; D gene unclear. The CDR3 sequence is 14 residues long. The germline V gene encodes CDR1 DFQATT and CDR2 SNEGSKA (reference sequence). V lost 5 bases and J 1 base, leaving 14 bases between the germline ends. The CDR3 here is CSAPLLRRNTEAFF. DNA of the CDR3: TGCAGTGCTCCTCTACTCCGGCGGAACACTGAAGCTTTCTTT.

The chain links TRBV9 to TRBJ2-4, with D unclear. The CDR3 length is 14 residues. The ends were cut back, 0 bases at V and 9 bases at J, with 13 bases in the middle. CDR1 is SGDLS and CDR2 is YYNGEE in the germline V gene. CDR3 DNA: TGTGCCAGCAGCGTAGGAACGTCGGGTAGCATTCAGTACTTC. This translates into CASSVGTSGSIQYF.

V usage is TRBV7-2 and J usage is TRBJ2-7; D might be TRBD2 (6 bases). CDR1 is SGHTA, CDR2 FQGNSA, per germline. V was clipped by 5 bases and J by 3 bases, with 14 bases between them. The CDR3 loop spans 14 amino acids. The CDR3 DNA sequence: TGTGCCAGCAGCCTTCAGGACTATGGCTACGAGCAGTACTTC. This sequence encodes CASSLQDYGYEQYF.

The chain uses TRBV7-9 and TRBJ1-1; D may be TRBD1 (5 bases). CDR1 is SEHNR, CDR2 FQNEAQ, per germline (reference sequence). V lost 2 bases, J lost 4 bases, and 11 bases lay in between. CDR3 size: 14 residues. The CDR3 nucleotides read TGTGCCAGCAGCTTAAAGGGGCAGGGCACTGAAGCTTTCTTT. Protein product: CASSLKGQGTEAFF.

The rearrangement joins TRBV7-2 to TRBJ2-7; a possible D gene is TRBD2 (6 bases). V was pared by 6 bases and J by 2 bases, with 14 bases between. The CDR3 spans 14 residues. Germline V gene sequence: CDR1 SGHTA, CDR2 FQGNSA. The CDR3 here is CASSSGGMTYEQYF. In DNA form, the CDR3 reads TGTGCCAGCAGTTCCGGGGGAATGACCTACGAGCAGTACTTC.

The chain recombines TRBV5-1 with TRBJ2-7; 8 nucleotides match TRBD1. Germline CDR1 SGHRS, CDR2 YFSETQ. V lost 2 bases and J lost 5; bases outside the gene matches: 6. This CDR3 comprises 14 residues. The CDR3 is CASSFGQGVDEQYF. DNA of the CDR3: TGCGCCAGCAGCTTCGGACAGGGAGTTGACGAGCAGTACTTC. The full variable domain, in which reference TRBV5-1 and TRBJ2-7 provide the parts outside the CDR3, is KAGVTQTPRYLIKTRGQQVTLSCSPISGHRSVSWYQQTPGQGLQFLFEYFSETQRNKGNFPGRFSGRQFSNSRSEMNVSTLELGDSALYLCASSFGQGVDEQYFGPGTRLTVT.

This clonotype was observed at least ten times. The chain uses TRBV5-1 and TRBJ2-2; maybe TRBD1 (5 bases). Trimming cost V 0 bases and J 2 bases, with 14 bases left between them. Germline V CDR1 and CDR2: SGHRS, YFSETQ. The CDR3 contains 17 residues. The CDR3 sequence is CASSLAPPGPNTGELFF. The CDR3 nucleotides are TGCGCCAGCAGCTTGGCCCCCCCAGGGCCCAACACCGGGGAGCTGTTTTTT.

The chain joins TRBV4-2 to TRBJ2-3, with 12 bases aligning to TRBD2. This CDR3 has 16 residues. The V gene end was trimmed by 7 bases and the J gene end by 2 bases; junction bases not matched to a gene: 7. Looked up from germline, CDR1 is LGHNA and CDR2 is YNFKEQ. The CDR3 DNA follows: TGTGCCAGCACCTACGGACTAGCGGGGAACACAGATACGCAGTATTTT. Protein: CASTYGLAGNTDTQYF.

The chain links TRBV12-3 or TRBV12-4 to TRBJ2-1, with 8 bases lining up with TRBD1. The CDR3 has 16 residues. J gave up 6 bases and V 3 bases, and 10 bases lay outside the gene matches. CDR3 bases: TGTGCCAGCAGTTTTTCCCGGACAGGGAACTTCAATGAGCAGTTCTTC. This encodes CASSFSRTGNFNEQFF.

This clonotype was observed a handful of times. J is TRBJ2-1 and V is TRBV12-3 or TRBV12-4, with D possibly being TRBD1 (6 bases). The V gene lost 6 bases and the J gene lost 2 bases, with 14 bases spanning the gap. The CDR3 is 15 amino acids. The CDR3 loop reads CASRPTGIPYNEQFF. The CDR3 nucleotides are TGTGCCAGCAGACCCACAGGGATTCCCTACAATGAGCAGTTCTTC.